This entry lists 12 T cell receptor beta chains sequenced from one sample in a study of identical twins. TCRdb ran MiXCR on the 5' RACE reads and lists one entry per CDR3 protein. This table holds about 700,000 distinct CDR3 sequences, roughly 8% found once. These data were likewise used in another study, on yellow fever vaccine responses in identical twins.

Sequenced material: PBMCs. The source of these receptors is a woman aged 18 to 35 in good health.

This clonotype was seen repeatedly, ten times or more. The rearrangement uses TRBV6-1 and TRBJ1-2, with TRBD1 matching over 9 bases. Germline CDR1 is MNHNS and CDR2 is SASEGT. There are 13 residues in the CDR3. The V gene end was trimmed by 5 bases and the J gene end by 3 bases; junction bases not matched to a gene: 1. The CDR3 protein is CASSRTGDYGYTF. The CDR3 nucleotides are TGTGCCAGCAGTCGGACAGGGGACTATGGCTACACCTTC.

At least ten counts were recorded for this clonotype. A read error is possible here, since a much larger clone lies one base away. The chain couples TRBV11-2 to TRBJ2-1; D call uncertain. V was trimmed by 1 base and J by 3 bases, leaving 4 bases between them. The germline V gene has CDR1 SGHAT and CDR2 FQNNGV. CDR3 length: 13 residues. Here the CDR3 reads CASSLGFYNEQFF. CDR3 nucleotide sequence: TGTGCCAGCAGCTTAGGGTTCTACAATGAGCAGTTCTTC.

The chain uses TRBV10-3 and TRBJ2-7; TRBD2 agrees at 9 bases. Trimming at V came to 5 bases and at J to 5 bases, leaving 10 bases not matched to a gene. The V gene's germline CDR1 is ENHRY and CDR2 SYGVKD. The CDR3 has 15 residues. CDR3 nucleotides: TGTGCCATCAGTAACCCTGAAGCGGGAGGCGACGAGCAGTACTTC. It yields the protein CAISNPEAGGDEQYF.

The gene calls are TRBV19 and TRBJ2-1, with TRBD2 matching 7 bases. Germline CDR1 is LNHDA and CDR2 is SQIVND (reference sequence). With 3 bases clipped from V and 10 bases from J, the junction kept 3 bases outside the gene matches. The CDR3 spans 12 residues. CDR3 protein: CASSMAGVEQFF. The CDR3 DNA sequence: TGTGCCAGTAGTATGGCGGGGGTAGAGCAGTTCTTC. The complete variable domain, with remaining parts taken from reference TRBV19 and TRBJ2-1, reads DGGITQSPKYLFRKEGQNVTLSCEQNLNHDAMYWYRQDPGQGLRLIYYSQIVNDFQKGDIAEGYSVSREKKESFPLTVTSAQKNPTAFYLCASSMAGVEQFFGPGTRLTVL.

The V and J genes are TRBV3-1 and TRBJ2-7, with TRBD1 as a possible D gene (5 bases). The CDR3 consists of 18 residues. CDR1 LGHDT and CDR2 YNNKEL come from the germline V gene (reference sequence). The ends were cut back, 0 bases at V and 1 base at J, with 19 bases in the middle. In DNA form, the CDR3 reads TGTGCCAGCAGCCAAGATCAGGGCTTAACATACGGGTCCTACGAGCAGTACTTC. Amino acids: CASSQDQGLTYGSYEQYF.

The V and J genes are TRBV2 and TRBJ2-5; 7 bases map to TRBD2. V lost 11 bases to trimming and J lost 2 bases; unmatched junction nucleotides: 23. The CDR3 sequence is 18 residues long. Germline V CDR1 and CDR2: SNHLY, FYNNEI. The CDR3 is CAFSGTGTTRMGQETQYF. In DNA form, the CDR3 reads TGTGCCTTCAGTGGGACCGGGACTACTAGGATGGGGCAAGAGACCCAGTACTTC.

This sequence joins TRBV7-2 and TRBJ1-6; D might be TRBD1 (6 bases). The CDR3 consists of 17 residues. Per the germline V gene, CDR1 is SGHTA and CDR2 is FQGNSA. Trimming pared 4 bases from V and 3 bases from J, leaving 16 bases between. The CDR3 DNA reads as TGTGCCAGCAGCTCCGGTGGGGCACAGGGCTATAATTCACCCCTCCACTTT. It yields the protein CASSSGGAQGYNSPLHF.

This clonotype has a count of ten or more. V gene TRBV6-2 or TRBV6-3 combines with J gene TRBJ2-1, with D perhaps TRBD1 (5 bases). CDR3 length equals 17 residues. CDR1 and CDR2 from the germline V gene are MNHEY and SVGEGT. The V gene lost 5 bases and the J gene lost 0 bases, with 17 bases spanning the gap. For the CDR3, the DNA is TGTGCCAGCAGTCAGACAGACCTAATAAGCTCCTACAATGAGCAGTTCTTC. It codes for CASSQTDLISSYNEQFF.

This clonotype came up a few times. The chain recombines TRBV12-3 or TRBV12-4 with TRBJ1-5; the D is unclear. V lost 3 bases to trimming and J lost 3 bases, with 12 bases between them. CDR3 length: 15 amino acids. The chain's CDR3 is CASSFGLLTNQPQHF. The CDR3, as DNA: TGTGCCAGCAGTTTTGGACTCCTGACCAATCAGCCCCAGCATTTT.

This clonotype turned up a few times. J is TRBJ2-7 and V is TRBV10-3; TRBD1 matches 7 bases. This CDR3 spans 14 amino acids. The V and J ends lost 6 bases and 1 base, in that order; junction bases with no gene match: 6. Germline values: CDR1 ENHRY, CDR2 SYGVKD. The CDR3 sequence is CAIRGDSFSYEQYF. For the CDR3, the DNA is TGTGCCATCAGGGGGGACAGCTTTTCCTACGAGCAGTACTTC.

Worth noting for this clonotype: An end of the junction differs from the germline gene, which may be a read error. V and J are TRBV18 and TRBJ2-3, with a tentative D call TRBD2 (7 bases). The germline gives CDR1 KGHSH, CDR2 LQKENI. This CDR3 region has 16 residues. CDR3 residues: CASSPAVGGQRDTEYF. The DNA for the CDR3 is TGTGCCAGCTCACCGGCTGTCGGGGGGCAGAGAGATACGGAGTATTTT.

This chain joins TRBV10-3 and TRBJ1-6; D is ambiguous. CDR1 ENHRY and CDR2 SYGVKD come from the germline V gene. V was shortened by 2 bases and J by 7 bases, with 12 bases between the two germline ends. The CDR3 consists of 15 residues. This CDR3 reads CAISEGGRFNSPLHF. CDR3 nucleotides: TGTGCCATCAGTGAGGGTGGACGGTTCAATTCACCCCTCCACTTT.